The rows below give T cell receptor beta chains drawn from one sample of a study of persistence of HIV-infected CD4 T cells. Their antigen targets remain unknown. Repertoires were generated with immunoSEQ multiplex PCR, while TCRdb's copy carries only in-frame clones and drops some. Altogether about 36,000 clones are present, more than 75% being singletons, with the ten largest covering roughly 0.99%. The material was cultured CD4+ T cells from PBMCs, obtained from a patient who received antiretroviral therapy. These receptors originate from an adult with HIV. The donor label of this sample is uncertain. CDR3s include the opening cysteine and the closing phenylalanine or tryptophan. The D gene is left open where the match is weak. Where a row states a size, it is once, few, many or the class of an expanded clone; other rows omit it.

size	D	V	J	CDR3	DNA
NA	NA	TRBV10-3	TRBJ1-1	CAISESAGRSTEAFF	TGTGCCATCAGTGAGTCCGCAGGGAGGAGCACTGAAGCTTTCTTT
NA	NA	TRBV30	TRBJ1-2	CAWSVRRGIYGYTF	TGTGCCTGGAGTGTAAGGAGAGGGATCTATGGCTACACCTTC
NA	NA	TRBV29-1	TRBJ2-2	CSAHPTGELFF	TGCAGCGCTCACCCCACCGGGGAGCTGTTTTTT
NA	NA	TRBV27	TRBJ1-2	CASSLYTDYGYTF	TGTGCCAGCAGTTTATATACAGACTATGGCTACACCTTC
NA	NA	TRBV9	TRBJ2-2	CASSARSNTGELFF	TGTGCCAGCAGCGCCCGTTCGAACACCGGGGAGCTGTTTTTT
NA	NA	TRBV19	TRBJ1-1	CASSGPGRGGTEAFF	TGTGCCAGTAGTGGCCCGGGGCGAGGAGGCACTGAAGCTTTCTTT
NA	NA	TRBV9	TRBJ1-1	CASSVQVNTEAFF	TGTGCCAGCAGCGTACAGGTGAACACTGAAGCTTTCTTT
NA	TRBD1	TRBV5-8	TRBJ1-5	CASSSNPTGGFYSNQPQHF	TGTGCCAGCAGCTCCAACCCGACAGGGGGCTTTTATAGCAATCAGCCCCAGCATTTT
NA	NA	TRBV6-5	TRBJ2-1	CASSYSGGINEQFF	TGTGCCAGCAGCTATAGTGGAGGGATCAATGAGCAGTTCTTC
NA	NA	TRBV19	TRBJ1-2	CASSSNDRNYGYTF	TGTGCCAGTAGTAGCAACGACAGAAACTATGGCTACACCTTC
few	NA	TRBV2	TRBJ2-3	CASSEQQGNRVDTQYF	TGTGCCAGCAGTGAGCAACAGGGTAATCGGGTGGATACGCAGTATTTT
NA	TRBD1	TRBV4-2	TRBJ1-2	CASSHITGGEGYTF	TGTGCCAGCAGCCACATAACAGGGGGCGAGGGCTACACCTTC
NA	NA	TRBV7-8	TRBJ2-3	CASSPGTLITQYF	TGTGCCAGCAGCCCCGGGACGCTTATTACGCAGTATTTT
NA	NA	TRBV10-1	TRBJ2-3	CASSDRGDTDTQYF	TGCGCCAGCAGTGACAGGGGAGACACAGATACGCAGTATTTT
NA	NA	TRBV6-5	TRBJ1-1	CAWGGRTEAFF	TGTGCTTGGGGAGGGCGGACTGAAGCTTTCTTT
NA	TRBD1	TRBV20-1	TRBJ2-7	CSASRDSGSYEQYF	TGCAGTGCTAGTAGGGACAGTGGGTCCTACGAGCAGTACTTC
once	NA	TRBV20-1	TRBJ1-5	CSASARSNQPQHF	TGCAGTGCTAGTGCCAGGAGCAATCAGCCCCAGCATTTT
NA	NA	TRBV27	TRBJ2-4	CASSSELQAKNIQYF	TGTGCCAGCAGTTCGGAGTTACAAGCCAAAAACATTCAGTACTTC
NA	NA	TRBV14	TRBJ1-2	CASSQQRYGYTF	TGTGCCAGCAGTCAACAGCGGTATGGCTACACCTTC
NA	TRBD1	TRBV5-4	TRBJ2-3	CASRDRDTDTQYF	TGTGCCAGCCGGGACAGGGACACAGATACGCAGTATTTT
NA	NA	TRBV7-3	TRBJ1-6	CASSSRTRGSPLHF	TGTGCCAGCAGCTCCAGGACCCGGGGTTCACCCCTCCACTTT
few	NA	TRBV24-1	TRBJ1-2	CATSERRAPGAHHGYTF	TGTGCCACCAGTGAACGCCGGGCCCCCGGGGCACATCACGGCTACACCTTC
NA	TRBD1	TRBV2	TRBJ1-1	CASIEDRANTEAFF	TGTGCCAGCATAGAGGACAGGGCGAACACTGAAGCTTTCTTT
NA	NA	TRBV5-1	TRBJ2-7	CASSPRFGGAYEQYF	TGCGCCAGCAGCCCGAGATTCGGAGGCGCCTACGAGCAGTACTTC
NA	NA	TRBV29-1	TRBJ2-5	CSVRMRGRGETQYF	TGCAGCGTTAGGATGCGGGGGCGGGGAGAGACCCAGTACTTC
NA	TRBD1	TRBV4-1	TRBJ1-2	CASSQNRDSKLYGYTF	TGCGCCAGCAGCCAAAACCGGGACAGCAAACTCTATGGCTACACCTTC
NA	TRBD1	TRBV10-3	TRBJ2-1	CAISEWDRADNEQFF	TGTGCCATCAGTGAGTGGGACAGGGCGGACAATGAGCAGTTCTTC
NA	NA	TRBV7-2	TRBJ2-3	CASSSLGRSTDTQYF	TGTGCCAGCAGCTCCCTAGGGAGGAGCACAGATACGCAGTATTTT
NA	NA	TRBV7-9	TRBJ2-1	CASRSQATVAFF	TGTGCCAGCAGATCTCAAGCCACGGTAGCGTTCTTC
NA	NA	TRBV18	TRBJ2-2	CASSPDLGTGELFF	TGTGCCAGCTCACCCGACCTGGGTACCGGGGAGCTGTTTTTT
NA	NA	TRBV3-1/TRBV3-2	TRBJ1-3	CASSQGYSAGNTIYF	TGTGCCAGCAGCCAAGGGTATTCGGCTGGAAACACCATATATTTT
NA	NA	TRBV7-8	TRBJ1-1	CASSLDPGWNTEAFF	TGTGCCAGCAGCTTAGATCCGGGGTGGAACACTGAAGCTTTCTTT
NA	NA	TRBV5-1	TRBJ1-6	CASSHPGRGNSPLHF	TGCGCCAGCAGCCACCCGGGACGAGGAAATTCACCCCTCCACTTT
NA	NA	TRBV13	TRBJ1-1	CASSNDRKRGFTEAFF	TGTGCCAGCAGCAACGACAGGAAGAGGGGTTTCACTGAAGCTTTCTTT
NA	NA	TRBV7-2	TRBJ1-1	CASSLGITEAFF	TGTGCCAGCAGCTTAGGCATTACCGAAGCTTTCTTT
medium-sized	NA	TRBV6-5	TRBJ1-1	CASTTGNMNTEAFF	TGTGCCAGCACTACAGGGAACATGAACACTGAAGCTTTCTTT
NA	TRBD1	TRBV10-1	TRBJ2-1	CASNPGTGTYEQFF	TGCGCCAGCAATCCCGGGACAGGGACATATGAGCAGTTCTTC
NA	TRBD1	TRBV19	TRBJ2-3	CASSIVRGGRTDTQYF	TGTGCCAGTAGTATAGTGCGAGGGGGCCGCACAGATACGCAGTATTTT
NA	NA	TRBV30	TRBJ1-1	CAWSGGWNTEAFF	TGTGCCTGGAGTGGGGGGTGGAACACTGAAGCTTTCTTT
NA	NA	TRBV5-5	TRBJ1-2	CASSFSVALVANYGYTF	TGTGCCAGCAGCTTCAGTGTCGCATTGGTGGCTAACTATGGCTACACCTTC
few	NA	TRBV4-1	TRBJ1-4	CASSLGNSGEKLFF	TGCGCCAGCAGCTTAGGAAATTCCGGTGAAAAACTGTTTTTT
NA	NA	TRBV14	TRBJ1-2	CASSLGGPAGYGYTF	TGTGCCAGCAGCCTTGGGGGACCCGCCGGCTATGGCTACACCTTC
NA	TRBD1	TRBV30	TRBJ1-5	CAWSAGTGFGQPQHF	TGTGCCTGGAGTGCAGGGACAGGGTTCGGACAGCCCCAGCATTTT
NA	TRBD2	TRBV5-4	TRBJ2-7	CASSTGTSSYEQYF	TGTGCCAGCAGCACTGGGACTAGCTCGTACGAGCAGTACTTC
NA	NA	TRBV28	TRBJ2-5	CASSLPRLQETQYF	TGTGCCAGCAGTTTACCGAGACTGCAAGAGACCCAGTACTTC
few	TRBD1	TRBV5-4	TRBJ2-2	CASSLQGAGGELFF	TGTGCCAGCAGCTTACAGGGGGCGGGCGGGGAGCTGTTTTTT
NA	NA	TRBV29-1	TRBJ1-1	CSVFGGRNTEAFF	TGCAGCGTTTTTGGGGGGCGGAACACTGAAGCTTTCTTT
NA	NA	TRBV10-3	TRBJ2-1	CAISDWGSRSYNEQFF	TGTGCCATCAGTGATTGGGGGTCTCGCTCCTACAATGAGCAGTTCTTC
NA	NA	TRBV12-3/TRBV12-4	TRBJ1-1	CASSRQPNTEAFF	TGTGCCAGCAGCCGACAGCCGAACACTGAAGCTTTCTTT
NA	TRBD2	TRBV9	TRBJ2-3	CASSVGVAGAGTDTQYF	TGTGCCAGCAGCGTAGGGGTAGCGGGGGCAGGCACAGATACGCAGTATTTT
few	NA	TRBV7-9	TRBJ1-1	CASSLARENTEAFF	TGTGCCAGCAGCCTAGCCCGGGAGAACACTGAAGCTTTCTTT
NA	TRBD1	TRBV9	TRBJ2-7	CASSGPTGTVDEQYF	TGTGCCAGCAGCGGGCCGACAGGGACAGTCGACGAGCAGTACTTC
once	NA	TRBV7-9	TRBJ1-2	CASSLVQGGYTF	TGTGCCAGCAGCTTAGTGCAGGGAGGCTACACCTTC
NA	NA	TRBV19	TRBJ2-2	CASSINTGYTGELFF	TGTGCCAGTAGTATAAATACAGGGTACACCGGGGAGCTGTTTTTT
once	TRBD1	TRBV19	TRBJ1-2	CASNPDRGGYGYTF	TGTGCCAGTAACCCGGACAGGGGGGGCTATGGCTACACCTTC
once	TRBD1	TRBV2	TRBJ1-1	CASSADRVRTTEAFF	TGTGCCAGCAGTGCCGACAGGGTACGGACCACTGAAGCTTTCTTT
NA	NA	TRBV6-1	TRBJ2-3	CASSEAVIAITDTQYF	TGTGCCAGCAGTGAAGCGGTGATAGCTATCACAGATACGCAGTATTTT
NA	NA	TRBV4-1	TRBJ1-4	CASSLAGGTNEKLFF	TGCGCCAGCAGCCTAGCAGGAGGAACTAATGAAAAACTGTTTTTT